This passage covers 32 T cell receptor beta chains from one sample sequenced in a study of control samples from healthy donors and cancer patients (dated by TCRdb to between 2020 and 2021). Library preparation employed the immunoSEQ multiplex PCR assay. The clones in this table, taken by TCRdb from immuneACCESS, are in-frame only. Not every clone is retained; where verified, under half of the shortfall comes from an unresolved V gene, and the cause of the rest is unknown. Present in this sample are about 110,000 clones, roughly 90% of which were seen just once. The ten largest clones add up to around 3.5% of the sample. Sequenced: PBMCs. These receptors all come from a woman aged 55-75 years with lung cancer.

V gene TRBV4-1 combines with J gene TRBJ2-7; 7 bases match TRBD1. Trimming cost V 1 base and J 3 bases; bases outside gene matches: 6. This CDR3 is built from 15 residues. Germline V lookup: CDR1 MGHRA, CDR2 YSYEKL. The CDR3 region has the DNA TGCGCCAGCAGCCAAGGACAGGGAGCGGTCTACGAGCAGTACTTC. Translated, it gives CASSQGQGAVYEQYF.

The J gene is TRBJ1-1, the V gene TRBV19, with unresolved D. Trimming removed 5 bases at V and 3 bases at J, with 22 bases between. The CDR3 is 17 residues long. Germline assignment: CDR1 LNHDA and CDR2 SQIVND (reference sequence). The CDR3 DNA follows: TGTGCCAGTAGTTCTCAGGACCGGGCCATGAGTTACACTGAAGCTTTCTTT. The encoded protein is CASSSQDRAMSYTEAFF.

V gene TRBV11-2 combines with J gene TRBJ2-7, with D perhaps TRBD1 (6 bases). Trimming took off 4 bases at V and 4 bases at J, with 11 bases between the two ends. CDR3 length equals 13 residues. Germline-derived CDR1 and CDR2 are SGHAT and FQNNGV. As DNA, the CDR3 is TGTGCCAGCAGCTCCGGACAGTTATACGAGCAGTACTTC. This encodes CASSSGQLYEQYF.

The V and J genes are TRBV5-1 and TRBJ2-1, with TRBD1 as a possible D gene (6 bases). Germline CDR1 and CDR2: SGHRS and YFSETQ. This CDR3 spans 15 amino acids. With 3 bases removed from V and 2 bases from J, the gap between germline ends came to 12 bases. The CDR3 protein is CASSSSGAAYNEQFF. CDR3 nucleotide sequence: TGCGCCAGCAGCTCGTCAGGGGCGGCCTACAATGAGCAGTTCTTC.

V and J are TRBV5-5 and TRBJ2-3; D gene ambiguous. Trimming removed 0 bases from V and 6 bases from J, with 14 bases in between. The CDR3 loop spans 15 amino acids. Germline V CDR1 and CDR2: SGHKS, YYEKEE (reference sequence). CDR3: CASSLGVATRDTQYF. The CDR3 DNA reads TGTGCCAGCAGCTTGGGGGTAGCCACAAGGGATACGCAGTATTTT.

V is TRBV7-3 and J is TRBJ2-1, with TRBD2 identical over 12 bases. Unmatched junction bases numbered 3, after V lost 5 bases and J lost 4 bases. The CDR3 length is 15 residues. Germline V gene data show CDR1 as SGHTA and CDR2 as FQGTGA. CDR3 in amino acids: CASSTTSGRYNEQFF. For the CDR3, the DNA is TGTGCCAGCAGCACAACTAGCGGGAGGTACAATGAGCAGTTCTTC.

Written as DNA, the CDR3 is TGTGCCTGGAGTGTACAGCACGGGGGACCCTACGAGCAGTACTTC. Translating gives CAWSVQHGGPYEQYF. The J gene is TRBJ2-7, the V gene TRBV30, with a tentative D call TRBD2 (6 bases). CDR1 is GTSNPN, CDR2 SVGIG, per germline (reference sequence). CDR3 length: 15 residues. V lost 0 bases, J lost 2 bases, and 14 bases lay in between.

The chain employs TRBV7-2 and TRBJ1-1; 7 nucleotides match TRBD1. The CDR3 runs to 14 residues. V trimming: 6 bases; J trimming: 5 bases; junction bases outside the gene matches: 9. The V gene's germline CDR1 is SGHTA and CDR2 FQGNSA. The CDR3 region has the DNA TGTGCCAGCAGTCGCGACAGGGAGAGGACTGAAGCTTTCTTT. Translated, it gives CASSRDRERTEAFF.

J is TRBJ1-4 and V is TRBV6-5; D is unresolved. Germline V gene data show CDR1 as MNHEY and CDR2 as SVGAGI. This CDR3 contains 15 residues. With 6 bases removed from V and 2 bases from J, the gap between germline ends came to 13 bases. The CDR3 DNA is TGTGCCAGCAGGGACCCGCGAGGTACTAATGAAAAACTGTTTTTT. It codes for CASRDPRGTNEKLFF.

The gene calls are TRBV30 and TRBJ2-1, with D hard to call. The CDR3 covers 15 residues. Germline CDR1 reads GTSNPN; CDR2 reads SVGIG (reference sequence). Trimming shortened V by 0 bases and J by 7 bases, and 16 bases separated the two germline ends. The chain's CDR3 is CAWSVGQVIRNEQFF. CDR3 bases: TGTGCCTGGAGTGTCGGTCAGGTAATCCGGAATGAGCAGTTCTTC. Supplemented by reference TRBV30 and TRBJ2-1, the full variable domain reads SQTIHQWPATLVQPVGSPLSLECTVEGTSNPNLYWYRQAAGRGLQLLFYSVGIGQISSEVPQNLSASRPQDRQFILSSKKLLLSDSGFYLCAWSVGQVIRNEQFFGPGTRLTVL.

This sequence joins TRBV15 and TRBJ1-2; the D is unclear. V was shortened by 2 bases and J by 4 bases, with 14 bases between the two germline ends. Germline V CDR1 and CDR2: LNHNV, YYDKDF (reference sequence). The CDR3 covers 15 residues. This CDR3 reads CATSRSDPDGYGYTF. The DNA for the CDR3 is TGTGCCACCAGCAGATCGGACCCGGACGGCTATGGCTACACCTTC. Drawing the rest from reference TRBV15 and TRBJ1-2, the complete variable domain is DAMVIQNPRYQVTQFGKPVTLSCSQTLNHNVMYWYQQKSSQAPKLLFHYYDKDFNNEADTPDNFQSRRPNTSFCFLDIRSPGLGDTAMYLCATSRSDPDGYGYTFGSGTRLTVV.

The V call is TRBV6-5, the J call TRBJ1-2; D is perhaps TRBD1 (5 bases). Trimming pared 2 bases from V and 0 bases from J, leaving 10 bases between. From germline, CDR1 is MNHEY and CDR2 SVGAGI. The CDR3 covers 15 residues. CDR3 sequence: CASSYTQGTNYGYTF. As DNA, the CDR3 is TGTGCCAGCAGTTACACGCAGGGCACTAACTATGGCTACACCTTC.

The chain employs TRBV19 and TRBJ1-3; no clear D gene. The V gene's germline CDR1 is LNHDA and CDR2 SQIVND (reference sequence). Trimming stripped 3 bases from V and 0 bases from J, with 9 bases between. CDR3 size: 15 residues. Here the CDR3 reads CASSISRFSGNTIYF. Here the CDR3 DNA reads TGTGCCAGTAGTATCTCGCGGTTCTCTGGAAACACCATATATTTT.

The chain combines TRBV6-2 or TRBV6-3 with TRBJ1-1; TRBD1 agrees at 8 bases. The CDR3 totals 17 residues. Per germline, CDR1 MNHEY and CDR2 SVGEGT. The J segment lost 4 bases and the V segment lost 6 bases, leaving 16 bases of the junction unmatched. CDR3 nucleotides: TGTGCCAGCAGCCTTCTCGGCAGGGGGCGCGCGGGCACTGAAGCTTTCTTT. Protein: CASSLLGRGRAGTEAFF.

In its sample, this clone was seen a few times. The rearrangement uses TRBV7-6 and TRBJ2-5, with D perhaps TRBD1 (6 bases). Trimming removed 5 bases from V and 1 base from J, with 14 bases in between. The CDR3 spans 15 residues. Germline V gives CDR1 SGHVS, CDR2 FNYEAQ. DNA for the CDR3: TGTGCCAGCAGCGACGTAGGACAGATCCAAGAGACCCAGTACTTC. Protein sequence: CASSDVGQIQETQYF.

The CDR3 loop reads CASSIPGALNTGELFF. The DNA of the CDR3 is TGCGCCAGCAGCATCCCTGGGGCACTAAACACCGGGGAGCTGTTTTTT. The V and J genes are TRBV5-1 and TRBJ2-2; possible D gene TRBD1, 5 bases. The CDR3 sequence is 16 residues long. V shed 4 bases and J shed 2 bases, with 15 bases lying between them. In germline, CDR1 is SGHRS, CDR2 YFSETQ.

The rearrangement joins TRBV6-2 or TRBV6-3 to TRBJ1-5; no firm D call. This CDR3 spans 17 amino acids. Trimming stripped 2 bases from V and 5 bases from J, with 19 bases between. Germline V gene lookup returns CDR1 MNHEY and CDR2 SVGEGT. CDR3 DNA sequence: TGTGCCAGCAGTTACCCTCGTACCAATTCTCGGGATCAGCCCCAGCATTTT. Protein product: CASSYPRTNSRDQPQHF.

This chain connects TRBV7-9 to TRBJ2-7, with 7 nucleotides matching TRBD1. The V gene end was trimmed by 1 base and the J gene end by 5 bases; junction bases not matched to a gene: 11. There are 16 residues in the CDR3. Germline V gene lookup returns CDR1 SEHNR and CDR2 FQNEAQ (reference sequence). The CDR3 DNA follows: TGTGCCAGCAGCTTAGGCTTTCCCCAGGGGGTGGACGAGCAGTACTTC. Protein product: CASSLGFPQGVDEQYF.

This chain links TRBV6-5 with TRBJ1-6; TRBD1 is a possible D gene (6 bases). In germline, CDR1 is MNHEY, CDR2 SVGAGI. The V end lost 6 bases, the J end lost 9 bases, and 18 bases lay between the germline ends. The CDR3 sequence is 15 residues long. The CDR3 DNA sequence: TGTGCCAGCAGGGCGCCGGACAGTGGGGGTTCACCCCTCCACTTT. Protein product: CASRAPDSGGSPLHF.

The J gene is TRBJ2-7, the V gene TRBV21-1; no check of the table's D call, TRBD2, against the DNA was made. TRBV21-1 is an annotated pseudogene. The CDR3 extends over 15 amino acids. The CDR3 protein is CASSPRGTEGNEQYF. CDR3 DNA sequence: TGTGCCAGCAGCCCCCGAGGCACGGAGGGGAACGAGCAGTACTTC.

The rearrangement uses TRBV19 and TRBJ1-1; no firm D call. Germline-derived CDR1 and CDR2 are LNHDA and SQIVND (reference sequence). The CDR3 sequence is 13 residues long. Trimming took 6 bases from V and 3 from J, leaving 11 bases between them. In nucleotides, the CDR3 is TGTGCCAGTAGGGAGCAGGTCGACACTGAAGCTTTCTTT. Amino acids: CASREQVDTEAFF.

This clone was counted a few times. The chain uses TRBV6-2 or TRBV6-3 and TRBJ1-4; TRBD1 matches at 7 bases. Germline CDR1 reads MNHEY; CDR2 reads SVGEGT. V trimming: 4 bases; J trimming: 8 bases; junction bases outside the gene matches: 7. This CDR3 is built from 14 residues. The CDR3 is CASSSYRGSEKLFF. The DNA of the CDR3 is TGTGCCAGCAGTTCCTACAGGGGCTCCGAAAAACTGTTTTTT.

This chain connects TRBV5-4 to TRBJ2-1; D gene ambiguous. V was shortened by 4 bases and J by 5 bases, with 16 bases between the two germline ends. The CDR3 has 15 residues. Germline-derived CDR1 and CDR2 are SGHNT and YYREEE (reference sequence). DNA for the CDR3: TGTGCCAGCAGCCAAGCCGGAATGTGGAACAATGAGCAGTTCTTC. Protein product: CASSQAGMWNNEQFF. Variable domain in full (rest from reference TRBV5-4 and TRBJ2-1): ETGVTQSPTHLIKTRGQQVTLRCSSQSGHNTVSWYQQALGQGPQFIFQYYREEENGRGNFPPRFSGLQFPNYSSELNVNALELDDSALYLCASSQAGMWNNEQFFGPGTRLTVL.

This chain connects TRBV18 to TRBJ2-1, with TRBD1 identical over 9 bases. The germline gives CDR1 KGHSH, CDR2 LQKENI. This CDR3 comprises 18 residues. After removal of 3 bases from V and 5 bases from J, the junction contained 14 bases not matched to a gene. Here the CDR3 reads CASSPPHPGTGFDNEQFF. The CDR3 bases are TGTGCCAGCTCACCCCCCCACCCCGGGACAGGGTTCGACAATGAGCAGTTCTTC.

CDR3 in DNA: TGTGCCAGCACCTTGTGGGCGGACAGGGGTAATTCACCCCTCCACTTT. Translating it yields CASTLWADRGNSPLHF. V is TRBV7-9 and J is TRBJ1-6; 9 nucleotides line up with TRBD1. This CDR3 region has 16 residues. Losses at the gene ends were 7 bases for V and 6 bases for J; bases not matched to a gene: 10. Germline CDR1 is SEHNR and CDR2 is FQNEAQ (reference sequence).

The CDR3 region has the DNA TGTGCCAGCAGTTCGGGACAGGGTGGCTCTGAAGCTTTCTTT. Protein: CASSSGQGGSEAFF. The chain is built from TRBV6-2 or TRBV6-3 and TRBJ1-1; 9 nucleotides align to TRBD1. Losses at the gene ends were 4 bases for V and 6 bases for J; bases not matched to a gene: 6. This CDR3 region has 14 residues. The V gene's germline CDR1 is MNHEY and CDR2 SVGEGT.

This chain connects TRBV6-6 to TRBJ2-2; 13 bases line up with TRBD2. CDR1 and CDR2 (germline): MNHNY, SVGAGI (reference sequence). CDR3 size: 17 residues. The V and J ends lost 5 bases and 6 bases, in that order; junction bases with no gene match: 9. The CDR3 nucleotides read TGTGCCAGCAGTCCGGGGCGGACTAGCGGGAGTCCCGGGGAGCTGTTTTTT. Translated, it gives CASSPGRTSGSPGELFF.

This clone was counted a few times. This chain links TRBV29-1 with TRBJ1-2, with D perhaps matching TRBD1 (5 bases). Trimming stripped 1 base from V and 4 bases from J, with 19 bases between. The CDR3 is 16 residues long. Germline V lookup: CDR1 SQVTM, CDR2 ANQGSEA. Here the CDR3 DNA reads TGCAGCGTTGAAGGTTGGCAGGGCCCGAGAGTCTATGGCTACACCTTC. This codes for CSVEGWQGPRVYGYTF. The full variable domain, its missing parts supplied by reference TRBV29-1 and TRBJ1-2, is SAVISQKPSRDICQRGTSLTIQCQVDSQVTMMFWYRQQPGQSLTLIATANQGSEATYESGFVIDKFPISRPNLTFSTLTVSNMSPEDSSIYLCSVEGWQGPRVYGYTFGSGTRLTVV.

The rearrangement uses TRBV6-2 or TRBV6-3 and TRBJ1-4; 10 bases map to TRBD1. V was pared by 4 bases and J by 4 bases, with 12 bases of the junction left unmatched. This CDR3 spans 18 amino acids. Germline V gene lookup returns CDR1 MNHEY and CDR2 SVGEGT. CDR3 region: CASSSRQGAHSGNEKLFF. CDR3 in DNA: TGTGCCAGCAGTTCGCGACAGGGGGCCCATTCTGGTAATGAAAAACTGTTTTTT.

The rearrangement uses TRBV2 and TRBJ1-1; tentatively, D is TRBD1 (6 bases). V gave up 8 bases and J gave up 3 bases, with 13 bases separating them. Germline V gene lookup returns CDR1 SNHLY and CDR2 FYNNEI. The CDR3 contains 13 residues. The DNA for the CDR3 is TGTGCCAGCTCCAGGGAGGGGGACACTGAAGCTTTCTTT. It translates to CASSREGDTEAFF.

The chain employs TRBV3-1 (or the pseudogene TRBV3-2) and TRBJ2-3; possibly TRBD1 for D (5 bases). Germline assignment: CDR1 LGHDT and CDR2 YNNKEL (reference sequence). The V and J ends lost 0 bases and 3 bases respectively, with 10 bases between them. This CDR3 has 15 residues. This CDR3 is CASSQEGDRTDTQYF. CDR3 in DNA: TGTGCCAGCAGCCAAGAAGGGGATCGTACAGATACGCAGTATTTT.

This chain connects TRBV18 to TRBJ2-3, with D unclear. The CDR3 sequence is 14 residues long. V was pared by 3 bases and J by 4 bases, with 11 bases between. Germline values: CDR1 KGHSH, CDR2 LQKENI. The CDR3: CASSPGKGPDTQYF. The CDR3 DNA follows: TGTGCCAGCTCACCTGGAAAGGGTCCAGATACGCAGTATTTT.